The rows below give T cell receptor beta chains drawn from one sample of a study of early T cells in non-severe SARS-CoV-2 infection. Using its own MiXCR run on the 5' RACE reads, TCRdb lists one record per CDR3 protein. The table lists tens of thousands of distinct CDR3 sequences, approximately 5.6% of them singletons. Specimen: whole blood. The receptor set was obtained from an adult who was a healthcare worker with PCR-confirmed SARS-CoV-2 infection or an uninfected control (not recorded which). CDR3s include the opening cysteine and the closing phenylalanine or tryptophan. Fields, in order: D gene, J gene, clone size, V gene, CDR3 DNA, CDR3 protein. The D gene is left open where the match is weak. Expanded clones get a size class; other rows say once, few or many, or leave the size out.

NA | TRBJ1-1 | many | TRBV5-6 | TGTGCCAGCAGCTTAGACTTAGAGGGGAACACTGAAGCTTTCTTT | CASSLDLEGNTEAFF
NA | TRBJ1-5 | many | TRBV19 | TGTGCCAGTAGTATTGGCGTCCGGCAGCCCCAGCATTTT | CASSIGVRQPQHF
NA | TRBJ2-7 | medium-sized | TRBV28 | TGTGCCAGCAGTTTGGGGGTTGGGGTCAGGAGCTACGAGCAGTACTTC | CASSLGVGVRSYEQYF
NA | TRBJ2-3 | many | TRBV18 | TGTGCCAGCTCACCCCCGGCAGGGTACACAGATACGCAGTATTTT | CASSPPAGYTDTQYF
TRBD2 | TRBJ2-5 | few | TRBV12-3/TRBV12-4 | TGTGCCAGCAGCCCATCGGGGACTACCTCCCAGTACTTC | CASSPSGTTSQYF
NA | TRBJ2-6 | NA | TRBV6-5 | TGTGCCAGCAGTTACTCAAGCTCTGGGGCCAACGTCCTGACTTTC | CASSYSSSGANVLTF
NA | TRBJ2-3 | many | TRBV7-9 | TGTGCCAGCAGCCCTGTAACGGCGCGGGGTTGGGCAGATACGCAGTATTTT | CASSPVTARGWADTQYF
TRBD2 | TRBJ2-7 | many | TRBV20-1 | TGCAGTGCTAGGGTTGCCGGGACTAGCGGGAGTCGCTTAAGGACCGAGCAGTACTTC | CSARVAGTSGSRLRTEQYF
TRBD1 | TRBJ2-5 | many | TRBV18 | TGTGCCAGCTCAAAGACAGGGAGAGAGACCCAGTACTTC | CASSKTGRETQYF
NA | TRBJ1-4 | many | TRBV7-2 | TGTGCCAGCAGCTTAGTAATAGGGTGGGGAGAAAAACTGTTTTTT | CASSLVIGWGEKLFF
NA | TRBJ2-1 | many | TRBV6-5 | TGTGCCAGCAGCCTGCTTAGTTTCGCAACCAGTGAGCAGTTCTTC | CASSLLSFATSEQFF
TRBD2 | TRBJ2-7 | NA | TRBV13 | TGTGCCAGCGCGCTGACTAGCGGGAGCCAAGGGGAGCAGTACTTC | CASALTSGSQGEQYF
NA | TRBJ2-3 | many | TRBV4-2 | TGTGCCAGCAGCCAAGAGGCCAGGAACACAGATACGCAGTATTTT | CASSQEARNTDTQYF
NA | TRBJ2-2 | many | TRBV5-4 | TGTGCCAGCAGCGGGGGCCGGGAGACTCCGAACACCGGGGAGCTGTTTTTT | CASSGGRETPNTGELFF
NA | TRBJ1-2 | many | TRBV12-3/TRBV12-4 | TGTGCCAGCAGTTTGTGGGCTAATGGCTACACCTTC | CASSLWANGYTF
NA | TRBJ1-3 | few | TRBV19 | TGTGCCAGTACCCGGACAGAAAACTCTGGAAACACCATATATTTT | CASTRTENSGNTIYF
NA | TRBJ2-2 | few | TRBV5-4 | TGTGCCAGCAGCTTGGAGGGTAGCAGGAACACCGGGGAGCTGTTTTTT | CASSLEGSRNTGELFF
TRBD1 | TRBJ2-3 | many | TRBV7-2 | TGTGCCAGCAGCAAAGACAGGGTTAGCACAGATACGCAGTATTTT | CASSKDRVSTDTQYF
TRBD1 | TRBJ1-2 | many | TRBV5-1 | TGCGCCAGCAGCTTTTTGATCAGGGACAGCGGTGGCTACACCTTC | CASSFLIRDSGGYTF
TRBD2 | TRBJ2-1 | many | TRBV7-9 | TGTGCCAGCAGCTCACCGACTAGCGGGAGGGGATCCTACAATGAGCAGTTCTTC | CASSSPTSGRGSYNEQFF
TRBD1 | TRBJ1-1 | few | TRBV5-1 | TGCGCCAGCAGCTTGAAGCCCCCCAGGGGGCAGGGCACTGAAGCTTTCTTT | CASSLKPPRGQGTEAFF
NA | TRBJ1-2 | many | TRBV6-5 | TGTGCCAGCAGTTACCTATATCCAGGGAACTATGGCTACACCTTC | CASSYLYPGNYGYTF
NA | TRBJ1-4 | NA | TRBV7-9 | TGTGCCAGCAGCCAAGGCGGGACAAGCTTTGTGAAACTGTTTTTT | CASSQGGTSFVKLFF
NA | TRBJ1-3 | many | TRBV12-3/TRBV12-4 | TGTGCCAGCAGTTCGGGGGCTGGAAACACCATATATTTT | CASSSGAGNTIYF
TRBD1 | TRBJ1-2 | NA | TRBV6-2/TRBV6-3 | TGTGCCAGCAGTTCCCGAGGGACAGGAATCTATGGCTACACCTTC | CASSSRGTGIYGYTF
NA | TRBJ2-1 | many | TRBV11-2 | TGTGCCAGCAGCTTAGTTCGGGGATCTGGGTACAATGAGCAGTTCTTC | CASSLVRGSGYNEQFF
TRBD2 | TRBJ2-7 | NA | TRBV6-5 | TGTGCCAGCAGCCCGGGACTAGCGGGAGTCCACGAGCAGTACTTC | CASSPGLAGVHEQYF
TRBD2 | TRBJ2-3 | many | TRBV11-1 | TGTGCCAGCAGCGCCCGAAGCGGGGGCACAGATACGCAGTATTTT | CASSARSGGTDTQYF
TRBD1 | TRBJ1-2 | many | TRBV5-5 | TGTGCCAGCAGCTTAGGGGACAGGGTGGATTTGACGGCCCTTCGCAACTATGGCTACACCTTC | CASSLGDRVDLTALRNYGYTF
NA | TRBJ2-5 | medium-sized | TRBV5-1 | TGCGCCAGCAGCTCCCTCGGGGGCGAGACGGAGACCCAGTACTTC | CASSSLGGETETQYF